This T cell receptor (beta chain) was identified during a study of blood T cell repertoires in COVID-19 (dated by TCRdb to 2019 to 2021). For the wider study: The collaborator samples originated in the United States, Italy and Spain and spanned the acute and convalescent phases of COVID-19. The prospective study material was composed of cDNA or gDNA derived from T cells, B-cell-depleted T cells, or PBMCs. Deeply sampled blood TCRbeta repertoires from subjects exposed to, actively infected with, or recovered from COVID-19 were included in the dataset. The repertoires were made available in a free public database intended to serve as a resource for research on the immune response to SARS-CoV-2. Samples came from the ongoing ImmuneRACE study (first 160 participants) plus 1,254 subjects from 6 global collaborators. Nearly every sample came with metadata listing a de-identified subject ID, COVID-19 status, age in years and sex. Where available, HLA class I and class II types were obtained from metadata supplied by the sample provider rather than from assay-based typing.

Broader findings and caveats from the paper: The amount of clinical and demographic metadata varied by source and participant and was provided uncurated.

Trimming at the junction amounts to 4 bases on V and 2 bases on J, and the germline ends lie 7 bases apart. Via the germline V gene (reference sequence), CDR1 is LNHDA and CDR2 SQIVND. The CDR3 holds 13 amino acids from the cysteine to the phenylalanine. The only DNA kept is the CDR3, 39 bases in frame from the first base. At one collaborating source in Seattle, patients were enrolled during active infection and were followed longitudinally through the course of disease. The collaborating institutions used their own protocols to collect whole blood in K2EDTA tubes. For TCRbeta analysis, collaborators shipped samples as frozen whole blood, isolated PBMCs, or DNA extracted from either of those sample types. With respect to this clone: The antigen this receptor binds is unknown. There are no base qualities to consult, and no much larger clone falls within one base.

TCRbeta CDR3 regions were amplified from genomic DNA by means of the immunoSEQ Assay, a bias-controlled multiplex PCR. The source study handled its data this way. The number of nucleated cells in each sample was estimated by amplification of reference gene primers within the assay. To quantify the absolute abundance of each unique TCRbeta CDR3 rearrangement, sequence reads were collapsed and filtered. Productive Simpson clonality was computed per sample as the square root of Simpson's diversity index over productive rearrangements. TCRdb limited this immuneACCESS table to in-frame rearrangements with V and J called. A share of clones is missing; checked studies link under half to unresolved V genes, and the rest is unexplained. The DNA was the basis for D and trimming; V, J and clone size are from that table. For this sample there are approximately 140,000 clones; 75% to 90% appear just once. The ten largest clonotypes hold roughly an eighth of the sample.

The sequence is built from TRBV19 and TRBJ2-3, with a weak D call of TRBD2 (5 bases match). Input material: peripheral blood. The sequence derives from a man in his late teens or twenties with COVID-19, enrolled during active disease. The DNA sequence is TGTGCCAGTAGTAGCGGGCCCACAGATACGCAGTATTTT. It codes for CASSSGPTDTQYF.